This T cell receptor (beta chain) was documented in a study of shared clonotypes between healthy human individuals. Study findings and constraints: Between a handful of donors, naive CD4 clonotypes were shared at a level of approximately 5%.

Repertoires were generated with immunoSEQ multiplex PCR, while TCRdb's copy carries only in-frame clones and drops some. The sample includes about 2.4 million clones, under 95% of them seen just once. The V gene's germline CDR1 is SGHTA and CDR2 FQGNSA. This CDR3 comprises 16 residues. With V trimmed by 7 bases and J by 4 bases, 14 bases remained unmatched. A note on this clone: Its specificity is unknown.

The sample was naive CD4+ T cells from PBMCs. The subset was: CD45RA+ positively selected. The receptor's source is a man aged 18 to 29 in good health. Some clones in this sample may be carry-over from other donors' samples. The chain links TRBV7-2 to TRBJ2-5; TRBD2 matches 8 bases. The CDR3 region has the DNA TGTGCCAGCACCCCCGGAAGCGGGAGTTTAATAGAGACCCAGTACTTC. Its translation: CASTPGSGSLIETQYF.